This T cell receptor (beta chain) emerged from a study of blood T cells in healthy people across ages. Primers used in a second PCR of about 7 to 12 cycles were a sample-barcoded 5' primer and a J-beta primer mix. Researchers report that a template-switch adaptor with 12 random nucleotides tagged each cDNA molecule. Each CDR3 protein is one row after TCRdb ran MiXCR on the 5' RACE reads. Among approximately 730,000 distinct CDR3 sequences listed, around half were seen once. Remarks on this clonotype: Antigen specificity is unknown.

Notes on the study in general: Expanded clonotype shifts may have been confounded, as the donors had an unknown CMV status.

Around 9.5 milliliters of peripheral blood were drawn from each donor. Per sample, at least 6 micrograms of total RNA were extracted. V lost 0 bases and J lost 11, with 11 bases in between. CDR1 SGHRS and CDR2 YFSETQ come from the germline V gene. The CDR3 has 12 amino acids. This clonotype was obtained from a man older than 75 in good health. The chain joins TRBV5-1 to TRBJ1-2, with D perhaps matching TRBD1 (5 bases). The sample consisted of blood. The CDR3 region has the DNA TGCGCCAGCAGCTTGGCCTTCGCAGGGTACACCTTC. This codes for CASSLAFAGYTF.